Shown below are 8 T cell receptor beta chains from a single sample sequenced in a study of T-cell memory formation after mild COVID-19. TCRdb independently ran MiXCR on the 5' RACE reads; one entry per CDR3 protein. Altogether 350,000 to 500,000 distinct CDR3 sequences are present, roughly 20% being singletons, with the ten largest covering approximately 8.4%. The sample taken for sequencing was PBMCs or a T cell subset sorted from them (not recorded which). The receptors shown here come from an adult woman who had mild COVID-19 (a few samples of this study predate the infection). Cell type and time point are not known.

This clonotype turned up a few times. The gene calls are TRBV19 and TRBJ1-2; D unresolved. This CDR3 comprises 13 residues. Germline V CDR1 and CDR2: LNHDA, SQIVND (reference sequence). The ends were cut back, 4 bases at V and 2 bases at J, with 8 bases in the middle. This chain's CDR3 is CASSRAENYGYTF. CDR3 DNA sequence: TGTGCCAGTAGTAGGGCCGAGAACTATGGCTACACCTTC.

This chain joins TRBV4-2 and TRBJ1-2; 10 positions match TRBD1. V shed 2 bases and J 1 base; nucleotides not matched to a gene: 13. The CDR3 loop spans 19 amino acids. The germline V gene has CDR1 LGHNA and CDR2 YNFKEQ. In DNA form, the CDR3 reads TGTGCCAGCAGCCAATCCCCGCCGGGACAGGGGCCTTTTAACTATGGCTACACCTTC. Residues: CASSQSPPGQGPFNYGYTF.

This clonotype was picked up many times. The chain is built from TRBV12-3 or TRBV12-4 and TRBJ2-1; D remains unclear. Trimming stripped 5 bases from V and 8 bases from J, with 7 bases between. The CDR3 runs to 11 residues. Written as DNA, the CDR3 is TGTGCCAGCAGTAGTTTCGATGAGCAGTTCTTC. Encoded protein: CASSSFDEQFF.

This clonotype was picked up a small number of times. The chain joins TRBV2 to TRBJ2-1; 14 bases are a match to TRBD2. The CDR3 contains 20 residues. Trimming took 7 bases from V and 0 from J; bases not matched to a gene: 14. Germline V gives CDR1 SNHLY, CDR2 FYNNEI. The CDR3 DNA sequence: TGTGCCAGCACCTTCCCCGGGACTAGCGGGGGCATGAGCTCCTACAATGAGCAGTTCTTC. Amino acid sequence: CASTFPGTSGGMSSYNEQFF.

This chain links TRBV12-3 or TRBV12-4 with TRBJ2-5, with D perhaps being TRBD1 or TRBD2 (6 bases each). Trimming pared 8 bases from V and 4 bases from J, leaving 23 bases between. The CDR3 has 16 residues. The CDR3 loop reads CASVRGGAGAGETQYF. CDR3 coding DNA: TGTGCCAGCGTTCGCGGCGGGGCAGGGGCAGGAGAGACCCAGTACTTC.

This chain connects TRBV12-3 or TRBV12-4 to TRBJ2-5; 8 nucleotides agree with TRBD2. This CDR3 is built from 15 residues. V dropped 6 bases and J dropped 5; count of bases not matched to a gene: 11. The DNA of the CDR3 is TGTGCCAGCAGCTTGGGACTAGTGAGTGGGGAGACCCAGTACTTC. Amino acids: CASSLGLVSGETQYF.

The chain recombines TRBV7-9 with TRBJ2-7; TRBD1 is a possible D gene (6 bases). This CDR3 is built from 14 residues. CDR1 is SEHNR and CDR2 is FQNEAQ in the germline V gene (reference sequence). The germline V and J ends were trimmed by 6 bases and 6 bases, with 18 bases remaining between them. CDR3 sequence reads: CASRDSRQGREQYF. The CDR3 DNA reads TGTGCCAGCAGGGACAGTAGGCAAGGGCGCGAGCAGTACTTC.

This clonotype occurred a few times. The chain recombines TRBV7-9 with TRBJ2-1; unclear D gene. This CDR3 spans 14 amino acids. Per the germline V gene, CDR1 is SEHNR and CDR2 is FQNEAQ (reference sequence). The ends were cut back, 6 bases at V and 7 bases at J, with 16 bases in the middle. The CDR3 sequence: CASSDLVRVNEQFF. In nucleotides, the CDR3 is TGTGCCAGCAGTGACCTAGTAAGGGTTAATGAGCAGTTCTTC.